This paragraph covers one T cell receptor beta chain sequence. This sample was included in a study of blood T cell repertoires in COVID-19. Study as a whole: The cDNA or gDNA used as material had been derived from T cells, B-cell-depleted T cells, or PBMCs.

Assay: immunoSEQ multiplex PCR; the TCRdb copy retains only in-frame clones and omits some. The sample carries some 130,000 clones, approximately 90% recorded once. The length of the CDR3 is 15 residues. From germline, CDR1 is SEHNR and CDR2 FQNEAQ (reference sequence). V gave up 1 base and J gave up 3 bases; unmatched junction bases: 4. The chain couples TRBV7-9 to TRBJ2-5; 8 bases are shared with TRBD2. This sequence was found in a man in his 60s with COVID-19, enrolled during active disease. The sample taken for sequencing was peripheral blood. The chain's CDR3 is CASSLVLAEKETQYF. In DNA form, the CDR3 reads TGTGCCAGCAGCTTAGTACTAGCGGAAAAAGAGACCCAGTACTTC.